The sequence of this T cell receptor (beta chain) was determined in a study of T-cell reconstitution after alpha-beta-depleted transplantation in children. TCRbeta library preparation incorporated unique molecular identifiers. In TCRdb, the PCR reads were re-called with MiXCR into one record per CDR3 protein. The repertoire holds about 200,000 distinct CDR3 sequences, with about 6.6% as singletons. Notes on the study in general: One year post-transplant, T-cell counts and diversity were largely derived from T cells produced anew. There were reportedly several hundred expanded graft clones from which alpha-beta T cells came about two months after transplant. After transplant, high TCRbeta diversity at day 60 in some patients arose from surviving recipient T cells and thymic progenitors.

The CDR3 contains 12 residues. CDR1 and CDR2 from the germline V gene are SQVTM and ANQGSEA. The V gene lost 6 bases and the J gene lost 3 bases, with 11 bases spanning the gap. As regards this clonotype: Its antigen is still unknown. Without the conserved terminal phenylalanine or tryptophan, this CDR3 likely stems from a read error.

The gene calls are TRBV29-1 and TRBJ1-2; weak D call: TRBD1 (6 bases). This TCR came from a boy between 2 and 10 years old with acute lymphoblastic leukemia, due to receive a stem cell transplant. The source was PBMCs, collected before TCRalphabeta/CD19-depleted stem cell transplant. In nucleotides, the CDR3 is TGCAGCGTCCGGAGGGGGGACTATGGCTACACCATC. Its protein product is CSVRRGDYGYTI.